Following are 13 T cell receptor beta chains from one sample sequenced in a study of glioma-infiltrating T cells. The iRepertoire nested amplicon-rescue multiplex PCR amplified TCR alpha and beta CDR3s from RNA. MiXCR, run by TCRdb on the multiplex PCR reads, gives a single entry per CDR3 protein. This sample has 150,000 or so distinct CDR3 sequences; around 42% occur once, and the top ten carry around 18%. Sample: glioma tissue, nonneoplastic brain tissue, or PBMCs (not recorded which). The receptors stem from a human donor with low-grade glioma or glioblastoma, undergoing nonglioma brain surgery, or in good health (not recorded which).

This clonotype has only one observation. The V gene is TRBV20-1, the J gene TRBJ2-1; D is unresolved. Germline V gives CDR1 DFQATT, CDR2 SNEGSKA (reference sequence). This CDR3 is built from 12 residues. Trimming cost V 3 bases and J 3 bases, with 6 bases left between them. CDR3 coding DNA: TGCAGTGCTAGTCCTGTCTACAATGAGCAGTTCTTC. It yields the protein CSASPVYNEQFF.

This clonotype was seen at least ten times. V and J are TRBV27 and TRBJ2-3; maybe TRBD1 (6 bases). Germline CDR1 is MNHEY and CDR2 is SMNVEV (reference sequence). V lost 4 bases and J lost 6, with 17 bases in between. There are 15 residues in the CDR3. CDR3 in amino acids: CASSSGTSDSDTQYF. For the CDR3, the DNA is TGTGCCAGCAGTTCCGGGACATCGGATTCGGATACGCAGTATTTT.

CDR3 sequence: CASSHEESGTTGYTF. CDR3 DNA sequence: TGCGCCAGCAGCCATGAAGAATCAGGGACAACCGGCTACACCTTC. The V and J genes are TRBV4-1 and TRBJ1-2, with a tentative D call TRBD1 (6 bases). Germline loops: CDR1 MGHRA, CDR2 YSYEKL. The length of the CDR3 is 15 residues. The V end was cut by 3 bases, the J end by 8 bases, with 19 bases between.

This clonotype turned up a few times. The gene calls are TRBV3-1 and TRBJ2-3; D call uncertain. The CDR3 extends over 14 amino acids. The ends were cut back, 0 bases at V and 3 bases at J, with 7 bases in the middle. Looked up from germline, CDR1 is LGHDT and CDR2 is YNNKEL (reference sequence). This CDR3 is CASSQDWGTDTQYF. DNA for the CDR3: TGTGCCAGCAGCCAAGATTGGGGTACAGATACGCAGTATTTT.

The V and J genes are TRBV20-1 and TRBJ1-6; TRBD1 aligns across 8 bases. Germline trimming cut 3 bases from V and 7 bases from J; bases unmatched to any gene: 8. The germline V gene encodes CDR1 DFQATT and CDR2 SNEGSKA (reference sequence). The CDR3 runs 15 residues. As DNA, the CDR3 is TGCAGTGCTAGCCGGGGGACAGGAGGGAATTCACCCCTCCACTTT. Encoded protein: CSASRGTGGNSPLHF.

This clonotype was seen only once. Sequence at one end of the junction differs from germline and may be a read error. V is TRBV19 and J is TRBJ2-3, with D unresolved. Germline CDR1 reads LNHDA; CDR2 reads SQIVND (reference sequence). The CDR3 has 13 residues. The DNA for the CDR3 is TGTGCCAGTAGTATTGGTAGCCGAGATGCGCAGTATTTT. Translation gives CASSIGSRDAQYF.

This rearrangement joins TRBV18 to TRBJ1-1; D call uncertain. The CDR3 runs to 13 residues. The ends were cut back, 1 base at V and 2 bases at J, with 5 bases in the middle. CDR1 is KGHSH and CDR2 is LQKENI in the germline V gene. The CDR3 DNA is TGTGCCAGCTCACCACAGGTAAACACTGAAGCTTTCTTT. Its translation: CASSPQVNTEAFF.

This chain joins TRBV6-6 and TRBJ2-1; 9 nucleotides match TRBD2. CDR3 length: 18 residues. Germline V gene lookup returns CDR1 MNHNY and CDR2 SVGAGI (reference sequence). Losses at the gene ends were 0 bases for V and 6 bases for J; bases not matched to a gene: 12. The CDR3 nucleotides are TGTGCCAGCAGTTACTCGAGCCCCTTAGCGGGGGCCGTCAATGAGCAGTTCTTC. Translating gives CASSYSSPLAGAVNEQFF.

In its sample, this clonotype was seen a few times. The V and J genes are TRBV6-1 and TRBJ1-5, with unresolved D. V lost 7 bases and J lost 1, with 17 bases in between. The CDR3 runs to 16 residues. From germline, CDR1 is MNHNS and CDR2 SASEGT. The CDR3 reads CASTRVATVSNQPQHF. The CDR3 nucleotides read TGTGCCAGCACCCGAGTGGCCACAGTGAGCAATCAGCCCCAGCATTTT.

The sample holds a few counts of this clonotype. The gene calls are TRBV20-1 and TRBJ2-5, with 9 positions matching TRBD1. V dropped 3 bases and J dropped 5; count of bases not matched to a gene: 7. Germline V gives CDR1 DFQATT, CDR2 SNEGSKA (reference sequence). CDR3 length: 14 amino acids. Written as DNA, the CDR3 is TGCAGTGCTAGGAGACAGGGGGTTCTGGAGACCCAGTACTTC. Its protein product is CSARRQGVLETQYF.

The rearrangement uses TRBV2 and TRBJ1-5, with no clear D. CDR3 length equals 15 residues. V lost 0 bases, J lost 0 bases, and 6 bases lay in between. Germline CDR1 is SNHLY and CDR2 is FYNNEI. CDR3 region: CASSEAGVSNQPQHF. The CDR3 coding sequence is TGTGCCAGCAGTGAAGCAGGAGTTAGCAATCAGCCCCAGCATTTT.

The CDR3 loop reads CASSQDLASGTYEQYF. The CDR3 nucleotides read TGTGCCAGCAGCCAAGATTTGGCTAGCGGAACCTACGAGCAGTACTTC. The J gene is TRBJ2-7, the V gene TRBV4-2, with TRBD2 matching over 7 bases. The germline CDR1 and CDR2 sequences are LGHNA and YNFKEQ. V was pared by 0 bases and J by 2 bases, with 7 bases of the junction left unmatched. The CDR3 covers 16 residues.

This clonotype came up a few times. The rearrangement joins TRBV6-1 to TRBJ2-7; possibly TRBD1 for D (5 bases). CDR3 length: 14 amino acids. V lost 6 bases and J 3 bases, leaving 15 bases between the germline ends. Germline V gene lookup returns CDR1 MNHNS and CDR2 SASEGT. As DNA, the CDR3 is TGTGCCAGCAGGACCGACAGACCCGGCTACGAGCAGTACTTC. This encodes CASRTDRPGYEQYF.